This T cell receptor beta chain was obtained from a study of CD8+CD57+ T cells in acquired aplastic anemia (dated by TCRdb to the late 2010s). About the full investigation: A mean of about 3.2 ug of DNA, ranging from roughly 0.18 to 30 ug, was extracted from sorted CD4+ and CD8+ cells. CD8+CD57+ expansion was defined as a frequency above the mean frequency observed in healthy subjects. Overall study outcomes, separate from this receptor: CD8+ Simpson's diversity did not differ significantly between patients and healthy controls (P=0.060). About 28 CD8+ CDR3 sequences were found in both patients and controls but appeared to be highly expressed in patients and within the immunodominant clones of the patients.

Regarding this clonotype: Its antigen remains undetermined. At one boundary the junction diverges from the germline segment, which might be a read error.

TCR beta VDJ combination and CDR3 sequence profiling used genomic DNA as the template. An Illumina HiSeq 2000 was the platform used for TCR repertoire sequencing. The original methods were these. Repertoires were assessed using TRBV/TRBJ rearrangement plots, CDR3 size and DJ length profiles, and Simpson's diversity index. The most abundant DNA sequence in the deep sequencing data was defined as the immunodominant clone. CDR3 amino acid sequences were checked for sharing across subjects and were also compared against the VDJdb database and published repertoires. The raw public reads went through TCRdb reprocessing: fastp at Q25, MiXCR clone calling, in-frame beta chains kept. CDR3 protein duplicates are merged, each entry listing the most common genes and DNA. The V and J calls and clone size come from TCRdb's table, not from the authors' own analysis. The sample records 200,000 to 300,000 distinct CDR3 sequences, around 82% of which are singletons. Of the sample, 40% to 50% is held by the ten largest clones.

The cysteine opens and the phenylalanine closes a CDR3 of 14 amino acids. CDR3 DNA is the only sequence kept; it has 42 bases, read in frame from the first base. Per the germline V gene (reference sequence), WNHNN is the CDR1 and SYGVQD is the CDR2. Expansion of CD8+CD57+ cells had been shown by flow cytometry in the patients chosen for sequencing. Every patient had a diagnosis of severe acquired aplastic anemia based on International Study of Aplastic Anemia and Agranulocytosis and Camitta criteria. No patient had received any therapy when blood was sampled. In this study, sorted CD4+ and CD8+ T cells from the blood of healthy subjects and of severe aplastic anemia patients had their TCR repertoires deep-sequenced. Patients were enrolled under clinicaltrials.gov protocols 00001620, 01623167, 00001397, 00071045, 00081523 and 00961064 in the USA. Ficoll-Paque density gradient centrifugation was used to isolate peripheral blood mononuclear cells. CD4+ and CD8+ T cells were sorted by FACS or magnetic beads before DNA extraction.

The sequenced material came from sorted CD4+, CD8+, or CD8+CD57+ T cells (not recorded which) from PBMCs. The sequence came from a human donor with aplastic anemia. The chain uses TRBV10-1 and TRBJ2-3; 10 bases in the middle match TRBD2. The nucleotides read TGCGCCAGCAGGTTAGCGGGAGGTCCCGATACGCGGTGTTTT. This codes for CASRLAGGPDTRCF.